This T cell receptor beta chain was obtained from a study of OX40 agonist ivuxolimab in advanced cancers. Assay: immunoSEQ multiplex PCR; the TCRdb copy retains only in-frame clones and omits some. The sample has tens of thousands of clones, about 81% seen once. CDR1 is SGHRS, CDR2 YFSETQ, per germline. Germline trimming cut 3 bases from V and 1 base from J; bases unmatched to any gene: 6. CDR3 length: 16 amino acids. This TCR came from an adult with an advanced solid tumor such as melanoma, head and neck, liver or kidney cancer. The chain recombines TRBV5-1 with TRBJ2-3; 9 nucleotides align to TRBD1. The sequencing here drew on CD4+ or CD8+ T cells sorted from blood, taken in a trial of the OX40 agonist ivuxolimab. CDR3 in DNA: TGCGCCAGCAGCTCTCTGGGACAGGGAGGCACAGATACGCAGTATTTT. This encodes CASSSLGQGGTDTQYF. The full variable domain, in which reference TRBV5-1 and TRBJ2-3 provide the parts outside the CDR3, is KAGVTQTPRYLIKTRGQQVTLSCSPISGHRSVSWYQQTPGQGLQFLFEYFSETQRNKGNFPGRFSGRQFSNSRSEMNVSTLELGDSALYLCASSSLGQGGTDTQYFGPGTRLTVL.